The 12 T cell receptor beta chains presented below share a single source sample, sequenced in a study of blood T cell repertoires in COVID-19. Clones were read by immunoSEQ multiplex PCR, and TCRdb kept only the in-frame ones, dropping some. The sample has roughly 200,000 clones; 76% are singletons. Sequenced material: peripheral blood. The receptors come from a woman aged 45-60 years with active or convalescent COVID-19.

This chain connects TRBV4-1 to TRBJ2-3, with D possibly TRBD2 on 5 matching bases. Germline values: CDR1 MGHRA, CDR2 YSYEKL. The V end lost 0 bases, the J end lost 8 bases, and 15 bases lay between the germline ends. The CDR3 spans 15 residues. The CDR3 DNA reads as TGCGCCAGCAGCCAAGAGGGGTCGGGGTGGGGTACGCAGTATTTT. Protein sequence: CASSQEGSGWGTQYF.

V and J are TRBV6-2 or TRBV6-3 and TRBJ1-1; D unclear. This CDR3 spans 15 amino acids. Germline assignment: CDR1 MNHEY and CDR2 SVGEGT. Trimming took off 6 bases at V and 0 bases at J, with 14 bases between the two ends. The CDR3 bases are TGTGCCAGCAGCCAACTACGGAGTATGAACACTGAAGCTTTCTTT. Translation gives CASSQLRSMNTEAFF.

This clone was found a few times. This chain links TRBV7-9 with TRBJ2-7; maybe TRBD2 (5 bases). The CDR3 runs to 13 residues. Germline V lookup: CDR1 SEHNR, CDR2 FQNEAQ (reference sequence). V was pared by 0 bases and J by 6 bases, with 9 bases between. The CDR3 DNA reads as TGTGCCAGCAGCTTAGCCCGGGGTGGCGAGCAGTACTTC. Encoded protein: CASSLARGGEQYF.

The chain employs TRBV5-1 and TRBJ2-5; tentatively, D is TRBD1 (5 bases). Trimming removed 2 bases at V and 0 bases at J, with 8 bases between. The CDR3 is 14 amino acids. CDR1 and CDR2 from the germline V gene are SGHRS and YFSETQ. CDR3 region: CASSLGANQETQYF. In DNA, the CDR3 is TGCGCCAGCAGCTTAGGGGCCAACCAAGAGACCCAGTACTTC.

This chain connects TRBV5-1 to TRBJ2-2; D perhaps matches TRBD1 (5 bases). V dropped 4 bases and J dropped 2 bases, with 9 bases sitting between them. The CDR3 is made up of 14 amino acids. Per germline, CDR1 SGHRS and CDR2 YFSETQ. CDR3 residues: CASSAGQNTGELFF. The CDR3 DNA reads TGCGCCAGCAGCGCCGGACAAAACACCGGGGAGCTGTTTTTT.

V and J are TRBV5-4 and TRBJ1-4; perhaps TRBD1 as D (5 bases). Germline lookup yields CDR1 SGHNT and CDR2 YYREEE (reference sequence). Trimming pared 2 bases from V and 0 bases from J, leaving 8 bases between. The CDR3 spans 15 residues. The CDR3 spells CASSFGGATNEKLFF. The DNA for the CDR3 is TGTGCCAGCAGCTTCGGGGGGGCAACTAATGAAAAACTGTTTTTT.

This sequence joins TRBV4-3 and TRBJ2-3; 9 nucleotides agree with TRBD2. CDR3 length: 17 residues. J gave up 3 bases and V 1 base, and 8 bases lay outside the gene matches. Germline V gives CDR1 LGHNA, CDR2 YSLEER. CDR3 region: CASSQGVAGDLTDTQYF. The CDR3, as DNA: TGCGCCAGCAGCCAAGGTGTAGCGGGGGACCTGACAGATACGCAGTATTTT.

The chain combines TRBV4-2 with TRBJ2-7, with 8 bases fitting TRBD1. V lost 0 bases, J lost 2 bases, and 12 bases stayed unmatched. Per germline, CDR1 LGHNA and CDR2 YNFKEQ. This CDR3 has 18 residues. CDR3 region: CASSQEAFGTGPTYEQYF. The DNA of the CDR3 is TGTGCCAGCAGCCAAGAAGCTTTCGGGACAGGTCCTACCTACGAGCAGTACTTC.

The V gene is TRBV7-2, the J gene TRBJ2-5; 10 bases are shared with TRBD1. The germline V gene has CDR1 SGHTA and CDR2 FQGNSA. CDR3 length: 14 amino acids. Trimming at V came to 5 bases and at J to 2 bases, leaving 2 bases not matched to a gene. CDR3 sequence: CASSRQGAQETQYF. CDR3 in DNA: TGTGCCAGCAGCAGACAGGGGGCACAAGAGACCCAGTACTTC.

The V and J genes are TRBV5-6 and TRBJ2-5, with TRBD1 matching over 7 bases. The CDR3 spans 14 residues. From germline, CDR1 is SGHDT and CDR2 YYEEEE. J gave up 3 bases and V 2 bases, and 4 bases lay outside the gene matches. CDR3 in DNA: TGTGCCAGCAGCTTCGAAGGGGGCGAAGAGACCCAGTACTTC. It translates to CASSFEGGEETQYF.

The chain employs TRBV5-1 and TRBJ2-1; D gene unclear. CDR3 length equals 13 residues. The ends were cut back, 1 base at V and 5 bases at J, with 7 bases in the middle. Per germline, CDR1 SGHRS and CDR2 YFSETQ. The chain's CDR3 is CASSLTRNNEQFF. The DNA for the CDR3 is TGCGCCAGCAGCTTGACGCGGAACAATGAGCAGTTCTTC.

CDR3 nucleotide sequence: TGTGCCAGCAGCTCCTTAGCGGGGGGCTCCCTCGCCTACAATGAGCAGTTCTTC. It encodes CASSSLAGGSLAYNEQFF. The chain couples TRBV5-6 to TRBJ2-1; 10 nucleotides agree with TRBD2. Germline lookup yields CDR1 SGHDT and CDR2 YYEEEE. The CDR3 runs 18 residues. V lost 3 bases and J lost 2; bases outside the gene matches: 11.